The text below deals with one TCR beta chain. Its antigen is not known. Runs used v3.0 of the immunoSEQ assay and were done at survey level. The repertoire was sequenced with immunoSEQ multiplex PCR; TCRdb's copy has only in-frame clones and lacks some. The repertoire consists of 10,000 to 15,000 clones, with around 77% occurring once and the leading ten covering roughly 13%. This entry belongs to a study of long-term antiretroviral therapy in people with HIV. Study information: The study's earliest collections predate the 2015 immediate-ART recommendation by about a decade.

The CDR3 consists of 16 residues. V dropped 0 bases and J dropped 4; count of bases not matched to a gene: 6. The germline CDR1 and CDR2 sequences are LGHNA and YSLEER. General study points: An increase in diversity followed ART, yet levels stayed below transplant donor controls. Therapy changes, viral resistance and ART adherence were not documented in the available data. Clonotypes expanded prior to ART showed repertoire dominance at all sampled time points.

Sequenced material: unsorted PBMCs, taken 1.3 years after starting antiretroviral therapy. The chain links TRBV4-3 to TRBJ1-5, with 7 bases identical to TRBD1. The TCR comes from a woman aged 18 to 35 with HIV. CDR3 nucleotides: TGCGCCAGCAGCCAAGATTTCCCCAGGGGGAATCAGCCCCAGCATTTT. Translating gives CASSQDFPRGNQPQHF.